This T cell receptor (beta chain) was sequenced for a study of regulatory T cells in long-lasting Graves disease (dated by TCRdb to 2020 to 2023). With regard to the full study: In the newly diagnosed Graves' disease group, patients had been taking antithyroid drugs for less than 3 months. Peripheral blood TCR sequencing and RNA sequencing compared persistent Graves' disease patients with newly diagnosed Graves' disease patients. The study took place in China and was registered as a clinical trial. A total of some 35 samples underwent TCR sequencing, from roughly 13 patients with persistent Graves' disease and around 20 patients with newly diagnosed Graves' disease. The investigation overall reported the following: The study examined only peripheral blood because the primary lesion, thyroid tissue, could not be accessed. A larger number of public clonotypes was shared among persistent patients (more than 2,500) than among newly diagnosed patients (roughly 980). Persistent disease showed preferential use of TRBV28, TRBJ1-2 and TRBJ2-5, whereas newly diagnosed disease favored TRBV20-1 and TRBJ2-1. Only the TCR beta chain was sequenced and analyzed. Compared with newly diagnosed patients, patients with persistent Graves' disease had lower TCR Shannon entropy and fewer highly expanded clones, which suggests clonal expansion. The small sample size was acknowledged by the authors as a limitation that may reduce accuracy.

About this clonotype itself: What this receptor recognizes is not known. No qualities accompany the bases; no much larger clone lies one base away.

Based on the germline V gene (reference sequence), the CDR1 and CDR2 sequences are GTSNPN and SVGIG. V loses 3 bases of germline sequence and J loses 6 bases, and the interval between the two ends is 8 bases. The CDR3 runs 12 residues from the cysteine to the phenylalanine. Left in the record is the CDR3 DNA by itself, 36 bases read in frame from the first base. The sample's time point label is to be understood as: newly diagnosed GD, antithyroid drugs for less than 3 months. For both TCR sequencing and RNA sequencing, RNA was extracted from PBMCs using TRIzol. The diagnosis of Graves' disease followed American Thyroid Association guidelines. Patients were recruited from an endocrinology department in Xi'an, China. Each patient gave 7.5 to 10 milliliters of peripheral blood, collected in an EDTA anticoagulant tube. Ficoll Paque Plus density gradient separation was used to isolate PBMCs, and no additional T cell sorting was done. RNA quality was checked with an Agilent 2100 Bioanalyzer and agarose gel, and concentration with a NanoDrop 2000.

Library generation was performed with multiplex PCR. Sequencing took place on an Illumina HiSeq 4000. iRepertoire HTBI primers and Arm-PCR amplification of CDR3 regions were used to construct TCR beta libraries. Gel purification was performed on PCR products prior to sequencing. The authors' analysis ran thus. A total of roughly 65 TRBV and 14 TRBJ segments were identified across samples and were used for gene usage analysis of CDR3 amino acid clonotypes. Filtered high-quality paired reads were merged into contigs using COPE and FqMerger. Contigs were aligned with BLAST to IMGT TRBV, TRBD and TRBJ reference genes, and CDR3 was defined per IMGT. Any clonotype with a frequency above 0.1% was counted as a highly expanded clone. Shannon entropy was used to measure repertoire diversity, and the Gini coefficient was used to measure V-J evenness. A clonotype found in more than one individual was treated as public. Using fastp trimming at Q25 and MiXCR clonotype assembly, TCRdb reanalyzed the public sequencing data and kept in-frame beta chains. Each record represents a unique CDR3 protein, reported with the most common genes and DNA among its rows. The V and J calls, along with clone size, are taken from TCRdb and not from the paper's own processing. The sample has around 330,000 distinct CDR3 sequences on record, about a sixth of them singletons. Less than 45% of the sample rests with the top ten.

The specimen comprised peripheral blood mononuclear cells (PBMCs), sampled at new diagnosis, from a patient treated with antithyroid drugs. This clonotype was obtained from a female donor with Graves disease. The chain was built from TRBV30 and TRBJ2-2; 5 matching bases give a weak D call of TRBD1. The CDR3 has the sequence CAWSIGAGELFF. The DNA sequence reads TGTGCCTGGAGCATAGGGGCCGGGGAGCTGTTTTTT.